The entry below describes one TCR beta chain. Germline V gene lookup returns CDR1 LNHDA and CDR2 SQIVND (reference sequence). CDR3 length: 11 residues. Trimming stripped 3 bases from V and 7 bases from J, with 6 bases between. This entry is derived from a study of blood T cell repertoires in COVID-19. In the study overall: Donors in the United States, Italy and Spain gave samples during acute or convalescent COVID-19. T cells, B-cell-depleted T cells, or PBMCs provided the cDNA or gDNA that served as material.

Per the original data handling: Amplifying reference gene primers gave estimates of nucleated cell counts. Produced via immunoSEQ multiplex PCR; TCRdb's table is partial and in-frame only. V and J calls plus clone size are reproduced from that table; the DNA served to infer D and trimming. The table includes a few hundred thousand clones, about nine tenths detected once. This TCR came from a woman between 25 and 40 years old with COVID-19, enrolled during active disease. V gene TRBV19 combines with J gene TRBJ1-1, with D unclear. Specimen: peripheral blood. The CDR3: CASSIGIEAFF. In DNA form, the CDR3 reads TGTGCCAGTAGTATCGGGATTGAAGCTTTCTTT.